These 8 T cell receptor beta chains were all obtained from the same sample, sequenced in a study of OX40 agonist ivuxolimab in advanced cancers. This table comes from immunoSEQ multiplex PCR, and its TCRdb copy is limited to in-frame clones, with some not included. The repertoire holds around 36,000 clones, with roughly 84% as singletons. The material sequenced was CD4+ or CD8+ T cells sorted from blood, taken in a trial of the OX40 agonist ivuxolimab. The receptors originated from an adult with an advanced solid tumor such as melanoma, head and neck, liver or kidney cancer.

The J gene is TRBJ2-7, the V gene TRBV7-2; tentative D call: TRBD2 (6 bases). Per the germline V gene, CDR1 is SGHTA and CDR2 is FQGNSA. The length of the CDR3 is 13 residues. The ends were cut back, 5 bases at V and 1 base at J, with 9 bases in the middle. CDR3 nucleotides: TGTGCCAGCAGCCCAGGAGGGTCCTACGAGCAGTACTTC. This codes for CASSPGGSYEQYF.

The chain uses TRBV18 and TRBJ2-1, with 13 bases lining up with TRBD2. With V trimmed by 4 bases and J by 5 bases, 5 bases remained unmatched. The germline CDR1 and CDR2 sequences are KGHSH and LQKENI. The CDR3 spans 16 residues. CDR3 sequence (DNA): TGTGCCAGCTCACAAAGGACTAGCGGGAGACACAATGAGCAGTTCTTC. This translates into CASSQRTSGRHNEQFF.

This sequence joins TRBV28 and TRBJ2-5, with 11 bases identical to TRBD2. Germline trimming cut 5 bases from V and 2 bases from J; bases unmatched to any gene: 4. The germline V gene has CDR1 MDHEN and CDR2 SYDVKM. CDR3 size: 15 residues. CDR3 residues: CASSPLAGEQETQYF. The CDR3 DNA is TGTGCCAGCAGTCCACTAGCGGGAGAACAAGAGACCCAGTACTTC.

This sequence joins TRBV5-1 and TRBJ2-5; the D gene could be TRBD1 or TRBD2 (6 bases each). The V gene's germline CDR1 is SGHRS and CDR2 YFSETQ. The CDR3 has 15 residues. Trimming took off 4 bases at V and 4 bases at J, with 17 bases between the two ends. The CDR3 bases are TGCGCCAGCAGCCCTGAAGGGGGGTGGGGAGAGACCCAGTACTTC. Protein: CASSPEGGWGETQYF.

The chain has TRBV5-1 and TRBJ2-5; the D gene is possibly TRBD2 (5 bases). CDR1 SGHRS and CDR2 YFSETQ come from the germline V gene. The CDR3 has 15 amino acids. The germline V and J ends were trimmed by 0 bases and 4 bases, with 13 bases remaining between them. The CDR3 here is CASSLGGGLRETQYF. The CDR3 DNA sequence: TGCGCCAGCAGCTTGGGTGGAGGCCTAAGAGAGACCCAGTACTTC.

The chain joins TRBV6-1 to TRBJ1-6; 9 nucleotides agree with TRBD1. Trimming cost V 0 bases and J 7 bases; bases outside gene matches: 7. The CDR3 is 17 residues long. Germline CDR1 MNHNS, CDR2 SASEGT. The CDR3 DNA reads as TGTGCCAGCAGTGAAGCGCAGATGACAGGGGGAAATTCACCCCTCCACTTT. Translation: CASSEAQMTGGNSPLHF.

This clone was counted between two and nine times. V usage is TRBV7-8 and J usage is TRBJ2-3, with a tentative D call TRBD2 (7 bases). This CDR3 contains 16 residues. V gave up 2 bases and J gave up 0 bases, with 12 bases separating them. CDR1 and CDR2 from the germline V gene are SGHVS and FQNEAQ. This CDR3 reads CASSLYGGHSTDTQYF. DNA of the CDR3: TGTGCCAGCAGCTTATACGGGGGGCATAGCACAGATACGCAGTATTTT.

This clone has only one observation. The chain is built from TRBV11-1 and TRBJ2-1, with 7 bases aligning to TRBD1. The CDR3 length is 15 residues. With 4 bases clipped from V and 6 bases from J, the junction kept 9 bases outside the gene matches. Germline-derived CDR1 and CDR2 are SGHAT and FQDESV (reference sequence). The CDR3 region is CASSSTGTVCNEQFF. The DNA for the CDR3 is TGTGCCAGCAGCTCGACCGGGACAGTATGCAATGAGCAGTTCTTC.